This T cell receptor (beta chain) was sequenced in a study of cytomegalovirus exposure and HLA in healthy donors. The CDR3 extends over 15 amino acids. V lost 10 bases to trimming and J lost 0 bases, with 16 bases between them. CDR1 MNHNS and CDR2 SASEGT come from the germline V gene. PCR was performed using 60 Vbeta and 13 Jbeta primers. Sequencing used immunoSEQ multiplex PCR; TCRdb keeps in-frame clones, though not all of them. This table lists roughly 34,000 clones. The chain uses TRBV6-1 and TRBJ1-3; a weak D match, TRBD1 (6 bases). The sequence came from a woman in her thirties or forties in good health and CMV-seropositive. Sequenced material: PBMCs. CDR3 nucleotides: TGTGCCATCAGCCCAACAGGGATCTCTGGAAACACCATATATTTT. Protein sequence: CAISPTGISGNTIYF.